This T cell receptor (beta chain) derives from a study of a mutant IDH1 vaccine in newly diagnosed glioma. The CDR3 is 14 amino acids. Trimming pared 6 bases from V and 0 bases from J, leaving 9 bases between. CDR1 is MNHNS, CDR2 SASEGT, per germline. The time point denotes: baseline, week 1 (first vaccination visit). Treatment in this sample: pre-vaccination baseline after standard-of-care therapy. Astrocytomas found in donors were new, WHO grade 3 or 4, IDH1-mutant and ATRX-lost. Repertoires were generated with immunoSEQ multiplex PCR, while TCRdb's copy carries only in-frame clones and drops some. The sample holds 60,000 to 75,000 clones; less than 85% are singletons and the top ten take 7.5% to 9%.

The clonotype was recovered from a man in his fifties or sixties with glioma. The specimen was PBMCs, collected from a glioma patient treated with radiotherapy, temozolomide or both. The chain combines TRBV6-1 with TRBJ1-5, with D perhaps matching TRBD1 (5 bases). The DNA of the CDR3 is TGTGCCAGCAGGGGGACTGTTAGCAATCAGCCCCAGCATTTT. It encodes CASRGTVSNQPQHF.